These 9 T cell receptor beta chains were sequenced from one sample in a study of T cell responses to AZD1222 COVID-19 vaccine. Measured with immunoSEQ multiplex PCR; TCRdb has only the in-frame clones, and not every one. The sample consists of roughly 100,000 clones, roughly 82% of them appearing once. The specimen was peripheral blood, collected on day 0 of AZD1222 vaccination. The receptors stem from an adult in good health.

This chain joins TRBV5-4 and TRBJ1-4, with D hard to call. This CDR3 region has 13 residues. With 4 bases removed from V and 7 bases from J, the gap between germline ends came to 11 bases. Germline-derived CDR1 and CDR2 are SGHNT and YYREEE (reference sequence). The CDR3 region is CASSNPNGEKLFF. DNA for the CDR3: TGTGCCAGCAGCAATCCTAACGGTGAAAAACTGTTTTTT.

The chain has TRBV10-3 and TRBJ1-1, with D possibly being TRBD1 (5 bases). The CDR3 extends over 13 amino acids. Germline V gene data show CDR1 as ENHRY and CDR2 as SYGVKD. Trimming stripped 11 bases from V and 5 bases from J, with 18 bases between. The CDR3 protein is CAGSGGRKTEAFF. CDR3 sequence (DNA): TGTGCCGGGAGCGGGGGAAGAAAAACTGAAGCTTTCTTT.

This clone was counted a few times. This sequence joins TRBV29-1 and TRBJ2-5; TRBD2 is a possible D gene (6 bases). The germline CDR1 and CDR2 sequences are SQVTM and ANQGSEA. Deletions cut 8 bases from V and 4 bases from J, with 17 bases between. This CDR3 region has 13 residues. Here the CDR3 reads CSTIRDFGETQYF. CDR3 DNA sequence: TGCAGCACTATCCGGGACTTTGGAGAGACCCAGTACTTC.

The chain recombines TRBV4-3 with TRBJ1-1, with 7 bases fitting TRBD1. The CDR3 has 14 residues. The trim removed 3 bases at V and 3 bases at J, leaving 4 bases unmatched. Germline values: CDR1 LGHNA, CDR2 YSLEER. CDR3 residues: CASSHFQGDTEAFF. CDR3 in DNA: TGCGCCAGCAGCCACTTCCAGGGGGACACTGAAGCTTTCTTT.

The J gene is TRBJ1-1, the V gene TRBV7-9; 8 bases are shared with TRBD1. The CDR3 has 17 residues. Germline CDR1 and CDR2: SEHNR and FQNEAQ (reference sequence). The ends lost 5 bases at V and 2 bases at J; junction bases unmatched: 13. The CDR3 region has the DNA TGTGCCAGCAGCCCCCTTACCCGGACAGGGCCTAACACTGAAGCTTTCTTT. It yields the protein CASSPLTRTGPNTEAFF.

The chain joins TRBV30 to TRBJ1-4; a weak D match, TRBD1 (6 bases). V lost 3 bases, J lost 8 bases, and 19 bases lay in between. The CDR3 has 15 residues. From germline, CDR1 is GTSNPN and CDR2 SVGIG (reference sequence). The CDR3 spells CAWSSWGGQNEKLFF. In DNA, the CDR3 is TGTGCCTGGAGCAGCTGGGGAGGACAGAACGAAAAACTGTTTTTT.

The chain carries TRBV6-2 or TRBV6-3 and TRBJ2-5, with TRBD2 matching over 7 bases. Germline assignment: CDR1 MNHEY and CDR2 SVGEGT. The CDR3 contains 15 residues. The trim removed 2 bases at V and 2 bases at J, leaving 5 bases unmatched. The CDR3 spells CASSYREGWQETQYF. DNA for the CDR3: TGTGCCAGCAGTTACAGGGAGGGATGGCAAGAGACCCAGTACTTC.

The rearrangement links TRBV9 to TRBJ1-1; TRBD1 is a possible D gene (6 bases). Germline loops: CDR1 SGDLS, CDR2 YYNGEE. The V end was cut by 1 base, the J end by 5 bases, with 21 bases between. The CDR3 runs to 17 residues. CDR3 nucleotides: TGTGCCAGCAGCGTATTAGGCGCAGGGGTAGTGGGGACTGAAGCTTTCTTT. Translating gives CASSVLGAGVVGTEAFF.

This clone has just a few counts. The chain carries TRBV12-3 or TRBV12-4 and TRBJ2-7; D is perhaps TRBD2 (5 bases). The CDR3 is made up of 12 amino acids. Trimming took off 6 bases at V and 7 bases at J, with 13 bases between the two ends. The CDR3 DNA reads TGTGCCAGCAGCCCTATACCGGGAGAGCAGTACTTC. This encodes CASSPIPGEQYF.